The T cell receptor beta chain described here comes from a study of control samples from healthy donors and cancer patients. Assay used: immunoSEQ multiplex PCR; TCRdb lists only in-frame clones, some missing. The sample shows about 160,000 clones, about 94% of them seen only once. The sample comprised PBMCs. The clonotype comes from a man between 60 and 75 years old with colorectal cancer.

The CDR3 protein is CASSQAVIDNTGELFF. CDR3 sequence (DNA): TGTGCCAGCAGCCAAGCGGTGATAGATAACACCGGGGAGCTGTTTTTT. The chain combines TRBV3-1 (or the pseudogene TRBV3-2) with TRBJ2-2; D gene ambiguous. The CDR3 sequence is 16 residues long. Germline V gene data show CDR1 as LGHDT and CDR2 as YNNKEL (reference sequence). With 1 base removed from V and 2 bases from J, the gap between germline ends came to 11 bases.